This T cell receptor (beta chain) stems from a study of memory CD4+ T cells and cytomegalovirus serostatus. Study background: Of the healthy Belgian adults, 9 or 10 were CMV seropositive and about two dozen seronegative.

General study results and limits: Of 150 to 200 reported CMV TCRbeta sequences, 60 to 85 were found in memory CD4+ repertoires. Repertoires predicted CMV serostatus with median bootstrapped AUC of around 0.95.

Using immunoSEQ multiplex PCR, the repertoire was profiled, and TCRdb retains in-frame clones only, with some absent. This sample has tens of thousands of clones, with more than 70% found just once. With regard to this clone: No antigen is known for it.

The sort gate was single viable CD3+CD4+CD8-CD45RO+ cells for memory CD4+ T cells. Donors' CMV status reflects serum IgG against pp150, pp28, p38, p52. The V gene lost 5 bases and the J gene lost 3 bases, with 11 bases spanning the gap. The germline V gene encodes CDR1 WNHNN and CDR2 SYGVQD (reference sequence). There are 15 residues in the CDR3. The source of this sequence is an adult in good health and CMV-seronegative. What was sequenced was memory CD4+ T cells from blood. This chain links TRBV10-1 with TRBJ2-6, with a weak D call TRBD2 (7 bases). This CDR3 is CASSPGGHGANVLTF. CDR3 DNA sequence: TGCGCCAGCAGTCCCGGGGGGCATGGGGCCAACGTCCTGACTTTC.